This T cell receptor beta chain came from a study of blood T cell repertoires in COVID-19. Overall study context: The United States, Italy and Spain provided the acute and convalescent COVID-19 samples. Nucleic acid was either cDNA or gDNA, and it came from T cells, B-cell-depleted T cells, or PBMCs.

Per the germline V gene, CDR1 is MNHEY and CDR2 is SVGAGI. The V and J ends lost 6 bases and 7 bases respectively, with 13 bases between them. The CDR3 length is 14 residues. Original processing notes: Nucleated cell number was recorded as an estimate derived from reference gene primer amplification. Sequencing used immunoSEQ multiplex PCR; TCRdb keeps in-frame clones, though not all of them. V and J calls plus clone size are reproduced from that table; the DNA served to infer D and trimming. The sample lists around 94,000 clones; 80% to 85% were seen once. Sequencing was done on a sample of peripheral blood. The receptor was isolated from a man aged 55 to 70 with acute or convalescent COVID-19. V is TRBV6-5 and J is TRBJ1-6; D is perhaps TRBD1 (6 bases). As DNA, the CDR3 is TGTGCCAGCAGAAGGACAGTGAACAATTCACCCCTCCACTTT. Protein: CASRRTVNNSPLHF.